Sequencing of this T cell receptor (beta chain) was carried out in a study of shared clonotypes between healthy human individuals. As for this clone: Its target is not known.

The CDR3 is 13 amino acids. The germline V gene has CDR1 MDHEN and CDR2 SYDVKM. V was pared by 2 bases and J by 6 bases, with 0 bases of the junction left unmatched. Study-level results: Collection of samples was limited to blood; tissue repertoires likely differ.

Only in-frame clones appear in the TCRdb table, and some are missing; sequencing was by immunoSEQ multiplex PCR. The table includes around 2,000,000 clones, over 85% detected once. The clonotype was recovered from a man aged 18-30 years in good health. This chain uses TRBV28 with TRBJ1-5, with 8 bases identical to TRBD1. The sequenced material came from naive CD4+ T cells sorted from blood. Subset: CD45RA+ positively selected. CDR3 sequence: CASSLQGAQPQHF. The CDR3 coding sequence is TGTGCCAGCAGTTTACAGGGGGCTCAGCCCCAGCATTTT.